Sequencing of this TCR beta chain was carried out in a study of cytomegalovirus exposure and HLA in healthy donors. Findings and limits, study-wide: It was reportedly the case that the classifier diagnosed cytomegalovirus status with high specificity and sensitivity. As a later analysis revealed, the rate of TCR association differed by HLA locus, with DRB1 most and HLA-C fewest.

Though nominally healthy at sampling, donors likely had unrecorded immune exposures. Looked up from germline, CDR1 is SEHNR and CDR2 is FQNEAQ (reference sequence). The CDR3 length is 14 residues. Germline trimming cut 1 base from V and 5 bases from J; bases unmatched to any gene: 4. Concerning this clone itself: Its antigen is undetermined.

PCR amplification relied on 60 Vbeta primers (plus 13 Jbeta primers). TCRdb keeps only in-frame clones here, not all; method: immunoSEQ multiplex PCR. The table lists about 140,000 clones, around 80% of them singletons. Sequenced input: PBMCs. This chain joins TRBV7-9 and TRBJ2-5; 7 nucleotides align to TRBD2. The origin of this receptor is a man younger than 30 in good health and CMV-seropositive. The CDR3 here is CASSLGLGGETQYF. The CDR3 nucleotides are TGTGCCAGCAGCTTAGGACTGGGGGGGGAGACCCAGTACTTC.